This entry describes one TCR beta chain. These data originate in a study of shared clonotypes between healthy human individuals. The assay was immunoSEQ multiplex PCR, and TCRdb's table has in-frame clones only and misses some. The sample consists of about 690,000 clones, about 90% of them appearing once. The CDR3 has 16 amino acids. With 2 bases removed from V and 0 bases from J, the gap between germline ends came to 11 bases. CDR1 is SNHLY, CDR2 FYNNEI, per germline. The material sequenced was memory CD8+ T cells from PBMCs. Regarding subset: CD45RO+ cells pooled with CCR7-negative TemRA cells. The gene calls are TRBV2 and TRBJ2-4; no firm D call. The clonotype comes from a man younger than 35 in good health. Some clones in this sample may be carry-over from other donors' samples. CDR3 in amino acids: CASSETVAVAKNIQYF. The CDR3 DNA reads as TGTGCCAGCAGTGAAACGGTAGCCGTAGCCAAAAACATTCAGTACTTC.